The 15 T cell receptor beta chains presented below share a single source sample, sequenced in a study of chemoradiotherapy in HPV16-positive cancers. Some clones are missing from TCRdb's copy, which holds only in-frame ones; the method was immunoSEQ multiplex PCR. The sample lists 25,000 to 40,000 clones; about nine tenths were seen once. Material: blood, obtained from a patient who underwent chemoradiotherapy. The receptors here all came from a human donor with HPV-associated anogenital cancer.

The rearrangement links TRBV7-2 to TRBJ2-2; D is ambiguous. The CDR3 runs to 15 residues. Looked up from germline, CDR1 is SGHTA and CDR2 is FQGNSA. The V and J ends lost 2 bases and 3 bases respectively, with 10 bases between them. The CDR3, as DNA: TGTGCCAGCAGCTTATACCGTCCTGACACCGGGGAGCTGTTTTTT. This codes for CASSLYRPDTGELFF. The variable domain in full, completed from reference TRBV7-2 and TRBJ2-2, reads GAGVSQSPSNKVTEKGKDVELRCDPISGHTALYWYRQSLGQGLEFLIYFQGNSAPDKSGLPSDRFSAERTGGSVSTLTIQRTQQEDSAVYLCASSLYRPDTGELFFGEGSRLTVL.

This clone was picked up one time. V gene TRBV5-5 combines with J gene TRBJ1-1, with no clear D. The length of the CDR3 is 15 residues. The V end was cut by 1 base, the J end by 2 bases, with 12 bases between. The V gene's germline CDR1 is SGHKS and CDR2 YYEKEE (reference sequence). The CDR3 here is CASSLSWASNTEAFF. For the CDR3, the DNA is TGTGCCAGCAGCTTGAGCTGGGCTTCCAACACTGAAGCTTTCTTT.

This clone showed up just once. An end of the junction differs from the germline gene, which may be a read error. V is TRBV7-7 and J is TRBJ2-1; D unresolved. Germline CDR1 is SSHAT and CDR2 is FNYEAQ (reference sequence). The CDR3 extends over 14 amino acids. The CDR3 protein is CASSLAVDPVFLVF. CDR3 nucleotides: TGTGCTAGCAGCTTAGCTGTGGACCCGGTCTTCTTGGTCTTC.

CDR3 loop: CSGTGTGKGTEAFF. The CDR3 bases are TGCAGCGGGACGGGGACAGGGAAGGGCACTGAAGCTTTCTTT. V is TRBV29-1 and J is TRBJ1-1; 9 nucleotides line up with TRBD1. V shed 7 bases, J shed 4 bases, and the junction held 10 bases outside the gene matches. Germline loops: CDR1 SQVTM, CDR2 ANQGSEA. The CDR3 loop spans 14 amino acids. The full variable domain, its missing parts supplied by reference TRBV29-1 and TRBJ1-1, is SAVISQKPSRDICQRGTSLTIQCQVDSQVTMMFWYRQQPGQSLTLIATANQGSEATYESGFVIDKFPISRPNLTFSTLTVSNMSPEDSSIYLCSGTGTGKGTEAFFGQGTRLTVV.

V gene TRBV7-2 combines with J gene TRBJ2-4, with TRBD1 identical over 7 bases. The CDR3 contains 15 residues. Germline CDR1 SGHTA, CDR2 FQGNSA. With V trimmed by 5 bases and J by 7 bases, 11 bases remained unmatched. Here the CDR3 DNA reads TGTGCCAGCAGCCCCTCGACAGGGCTGGAGAACATTCAGTACTTC. This codes for CASSPSTGLENIQYF. The full variable domain, its missing parts supplied by reference TRBV7-2 and TRBJ2-4, is GAGVSQSPSNKVTEKGKDVELRCDPISGHTALYWYRQSLGQGLEFLIYFQGNSAPDKSGLPSDRFSAERTGGSVSTLTIQRTQQEDSAVYLCASSPSTGLENIQYFGAGTRLSVL.

V gene TRBV4-1 combines with J gene TRBJ2-7; 8 nucleotides agree with TRBD2. Germline CDR1 and CDR2: MGHRA and YSYEKL. The CDR3 is 13 residues long. Trimming removed 8 bases from V and 0 bases from J; junction bases left unmatched: 3. The CDR3 DNA follows: TGCGCCAGCCGGGAGGGGAACTCCTACGAGCAGTACTTC. Translating it yields CASREGNSYEQYF.

This clone was detected only once. V and J are TRBV21-1 and TRBJ2-4. TRBV21-1 is flagged as a pseudogene. The CDR3 is 18 amino acids. CDR3 DNA: TGTGCCAGCAGCAAAGGCGACGTACCTGTTTTGCCCAAAAACATTCAGTACTTC. Protein product: CASSKGDVPVLPKNIQYF.

This clone was seen a single time. The chain couples TRBV28 to TRBJ2-7; the D gene is possibly TRBD1 (5 bases). The germline V gene has CDR1 MDHEN and CDR2 SYDVKM. With 4 bases removed from V and 7 bases from J, the gap between germline ends came to 17 bases. The CDR3 sequence is 14 residues long. This chain's CDR3 is CASSSMGRVREQYF. The CDR3 DNA sequence: TGTGCCAGCAGTTCCATGGGCAGGGTGCGGGAGCAGTACTTC. Using reference TRBV28 and TRBJ2-7 for the parts outside the CDR3, the full variable domain is DVKVTQSSRYLVKRTGEKVFLECVQDMDHENMFWYRQDPGLGLRLIYFSYDVKMKEKGDIPEGYSVSREKKERFSLILESASTNQTSMYLCASSSMGRVREQYFGPGTRLTVT.

This clone was seen just once. The chain employs TRBV10-1 and TRBJ1-2; tentatively, D is TRBD1 (6 bases). Trimming took off 8 bases at V and 3 bases at J, with 19 bases between the two ends. The CDR3 has 15 amino acids. The germline V gene has CDR1 WNHNN and CDR2 SYGVQD (reference sequence). In DNA, the CDR3 is TGCGCCAGCGGCGCTTTACAGGGCCGGCACTATGGCTACACCTTC. This translates into CASGALQGRHYGYTF.

The rearrangement links TRBV5-5 to TRBJ2-3, with a tentative D call TRBD1 (6 bases). The V gene lost 5 bases and the J gene lost 1 base, with 17 bases spanning the gap. CDR1 and CDR2 from the germline V gene are SGHKS and YYEKEE (reference sequence). This CDR3 comprises 16 residues. The CDR3 reads CASSTDSPIRTDTQYF. The CDR3 DNA is TGTGCCAGCAGTACGGACAGCCCGATCCGCACAGATACGCAGTATTTT.

The genes are TRBV10-3 and TRBJ1-1; a weak D match, TRBD1 (6 bases). V was pared by 11 bases and J by 5 bases, with 15 bases between. The CDR3 is 12 amino acids. Germline assignment: CDR1 ENHRY and CDR2 SYGVKD. CDR3 amino acids: CAVQGRVTEAFF. The DNA of the CDR3 is TGTGCCGTACAGGGCCGGGTTACTGAAGCTTTCTTT.

This clone turned up a few times. V is TRBV10-3 and J is TRBJ1-5; TRBD1 matches 8 bases. Germline V gives CDR1 ENHRY, CDR2 SYGVKD. V shed 6 bases, J shed 6 bases, and the junction held 7 bases outside the gene matches. The CDR3 sequence is 14 residues long. CDR3 protein: CAISFQGAGQPQHF. In DNA, the CDR3 is TGTGCCATCAGCTTCCAGGGGGCGGGTCAGCCCCAGCATTTT.

The chain uses TRBV29-1 and TRBJ2-1, with D unresolved. Germline CDR1 and CDR2: SQVTM and ANQGSEA. The CDR3 is made up of 12 amino acids. V lost 3 bases and J 8 bases, leaving 11 bases between the germline ends. DNA for the CDR3: TGCAGCGTTGAGCCCTTTCGAGATGAGCAGTTCTTC. Its translation: CSVEPFRDEQFF.

CDR3 sequence: CASSNYRGGTDTQYF. As DNA, the CDR3 is TGTGCCAGCAGTAACTACAGGGGAGGGACAGATACGCAGTATTTT. The rearrangement links TRBV6-1 to TRBJ2-3; D is perhaps TRBD1 or TRBD2 (7 bases each). The V and J ends lost 5 bases and 3 bases respectively, with 15 bases between them. Germline CDR1 reads MNHNS; CDR2 reads SASEGT. This CDR3 contains 15 residues.

This clone appeared a few times. The chain uses TRBV5-6 and TRBJ2-1; D is undetermined. Trimming left V 3 bases short and J 7 bases short, with 5 bases between. Germline loops: CDR1 SGHDT, CDR2 YYEEEE. This CDR3 has 11 residues. In DNA form, the CDR3 reads TGTGCCAGCAGCTGGTATAATGAGCAGTTCTTC. This translates into CASSWYNEQFF.